This T cell receptor (beta chain) comes out of a study of Ad26.COV2.S vaccination and SARS-CoV-2 variants. At the level of the study: As a participant in COV1001, the donor was in the Ad26.COV2.S trial arm. By the intramuscular route, Ad26.COV2.S was given once, or twice 56 days apart. General study points: Responses of T cells in total may have been underestimated by the TCR breadth and depth analyses. People who got the vaccine or the placebo had similar non-spike TCR breadth.

Concerning this clone: Its cognate antigen is unknown.

The protocol was immunoSEQ multiplex PCR, while the TCRdb copy is restricted to in-frame clones and leaves out a portion. This sample carries hundreds of thousands of clones, roughly 89% of them seen once, and the ten largest clones take about 2.7%. Germline V gene sequence: CDR1 MNHEY, CDR2 SVGAGI. The CDR3 is 16 amino acids. V shed 0 bases and J shed 0 bases, with 12 bases lying between them. Noted treatment: roughly 20 received Ad26.COV2.S at low or high dose, single or two shots; several received placebo; per-sample allocation not given. Samples were taken on day 63 after the first vaccine or placebo injection.

The sequence derives from a person aged 18-65 years who received the Ad26.COV2.S COVID-19 vaccine or a placebo. The genes are TRBV6-5 and TRBJ2-7; possible D gene TRBD1, 5 bases. This specimen consisted of peripheral blood, obtained in a trial of Ad26.COV2.S vaccine versus placebo. CDR3 amino acids: CASSYSIYRTSYEQYF. The CDR3 nucleotides read TGTGCCAGCAGTTACTCGATATACAGGACCTCCTACGAGCAGTACTTC.